This entry lists 10 T cell receptor beta chains sequenced from one sample in a study of cytomegalovirus exposure and HLA in healthy donors. A multiplex PCR was run with 60 Vbeta primers and 13 Jbeta primers. Some clones are missing from TCRdb's copy, which holds only in-frame ones; the method was immunoSEQ multiplex PCR. Seen here are over 150,000 clones, 68% observed once, and the top ten hold approximately 2.8%. The sequenced sample consisted of PBMCs. Source of these receptors: a woman aged 40 to 49 in good health and CMV-seropositive.

The chain has TRBV18 and TRBJ1-1, with TRBD1 as a possible D gene (5 bases). The V gene's germline CDR1 is KGHSH and CDR2 LQKENI. CDR3 length: 13 residues. The V and J ends lost 3 bases and 5 bases respectively, with 10 bases between them. The CDR3 reads CASSPQGSTEAFF. In DNA, the CDR3 is TGTGCCAGCTCACCTCAGGGTAGTACTGAAGCTTTCTTT.

The V call is TRBV6-5, the J call TRBJ1-2; 7 nucleotides line up with TRBD1. This CDR3 comprises 14 residues. The V gene end was trimmed by 6 bases and the J gene end by 5 bases; junction bases not matched to a gene: 9. Germline V CDR1 and CDR2: MNHEY, SVGAGI. CDR3 sequence (DNA): TGTGCCAGCAGAAACAGGGGCCAGCGTTATGGCTACACCTTC. It yields the protein CASRNRGQRYGYTF.

The chain recombines TRBV18 with TRBJ2-5; D uncertain. This CDR3 region has 14 residues. Between the trimmed V and J ends, which lost 0 bases and 2 bases, there was a span of 7 bases. Germline CDR1 is KGHSH and CDR2 is LQKENI. CDR3 loop: CASSPPAMQETQYF. In DNA form, the CDR3 reads TGTGCCAGCTCACCACCAGCTATGCAAGAGACCCAGTACTTC.

The chain has TRBV7-2 and TRBJ1-2; D is possibly TRBD1 (6 bases). V lost 5 bases to trimming and J lost 8 bases, with 12 bases between them. Germline V gene sequence: CDR1 SGHTA, CDR2 FQGNSA. This CDR3 region has 12 residues. CDR3 protein: CASSEDRLGYTF. For the CDR3, the DNA is TGTGCCAGCAGCGAGGACAGATTAGGCTACACCTTC.

The chain joins TRBV7-2 to TRBJ2-7; 13 bases match TRBD2. The V and J ends lost 3 bases and 4 bases, in that order; junction bases with no gene match: 3. This CDR3 is 15 amino acids long. CDR1 SGHTA and CDR2 FQGNSA come from the germline V gene. CDR3 in amino acids: CASSFTSGGAYEQYF. In DNA, the CDR3 is TGTGCCAGCAGCTTCACTAGCGGGGGGGCTTACGAGCAGTACTTC.

The genes are TRBV7-9 and TRBJ1-5; D possibly corresponds to TRBD1 (5 bases). The CDR3 is 16 residues long. Germline lookup yields CDR1 SEHNR and CDR2 FQNEAQ (reference sequence). The ends were cut back, 5 bases at V and 6 bases at J, with 20 bases in the middle. CDR3 loop: CASSISGTPRGQPQHF. Here the CDR3 DNA reads TGTGCCAGCAGCATAAGCGGGACCCCCCGGGGTCAGCCCCAGCATTTT.

CDR3 amino acids: CASSRPGGTGEQYF. The CDR3 DNA reads TGTGCCAGCTCACGGCCGGGGGGTACGGGCGAGCAGTACTTC. The chain recombines TRBV18 with TRBJ2-7; 7 nucleotides line up with TRBD2. The V segment lost 4 bases and the J segment 6 bases; nucleotides outside the gene matches: 9. Germline V gene data show CDR1 as KGHSH and CDR2 as LQKENI. The CDR3 is 14 residues long.

The V call is TRBV4-2, the J call TRBJ2-3; TRBD2 agrees at 9 bases. In germline, CDR1 is LGHNA, CDR2 YNFKEQ. The J segment lost 2 bases and the V segment lost 5 bases, leaving 11 bases of the junction unmatched. This CDR3 comprises 17 residues. In DNA form, the CDR3 reads TGTGCCAGCAGCTCACAAACAGTAGCGGGGGTCACAGATACGCAGTATTTT. Protein: CASSSQTVAGVTDTQYF.

The chain carries TRBV5-6 and TRBJ2-5; D is undetermined. Trimming shortened V by 0 bases and J by 1 base, and 10 bases separated the two germline ends. CDR3 length: 15 amino acids. Germline V gene data show CDR1 as SGHDT and CDR2 as YYEEEE. The CDR3 reads CASSLVDDSQETQYF. The CDR3 DNA reads TGTGCCAGCAGCTTGGTTGATGATAGCCAAGAGACCCAGTACTTC.

The chain has TRBV5-1 and TRBJ1-1, with D possibly matching TRBD1 (5 bases). CDR1 and CDR2 from the germline V gene are SGHRS and YFSETQ. The CDR3 is 17 amino acids. V lost 4 bases to trimming and J lost 6 bases, with 25 bases between them. This CDR3 reads CASSPRTLTGLTPEAFF. As DNA, the CDR3 is TGCGCCAGCAGCCCCCGGACACTAACCGGTTTGACCCCTGAAGCTTTCTTT. The full variable domain, its missing parts supplied by reference TRBV5-1 and TRBJ1-1, is KAGVTQTPRYLIKTRGQQVTLSCSPISGHRSVSWYQQTPGQGLQFLFEYFSETQRNKGNFPGRFSGRQFSNSRSEMNVSTLELGDSALYLCASSPRTLTGLTPEAFFGQGTRLTVV.